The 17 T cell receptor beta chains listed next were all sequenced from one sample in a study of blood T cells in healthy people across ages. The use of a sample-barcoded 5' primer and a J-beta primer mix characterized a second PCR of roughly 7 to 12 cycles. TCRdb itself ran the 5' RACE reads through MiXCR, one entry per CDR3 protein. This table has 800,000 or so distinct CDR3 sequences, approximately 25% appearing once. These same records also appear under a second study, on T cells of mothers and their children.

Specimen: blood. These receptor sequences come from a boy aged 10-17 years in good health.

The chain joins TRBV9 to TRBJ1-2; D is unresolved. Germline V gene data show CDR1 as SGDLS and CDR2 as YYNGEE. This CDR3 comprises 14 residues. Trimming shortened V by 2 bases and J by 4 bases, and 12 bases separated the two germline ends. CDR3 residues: CASSVTAAGYGYTF. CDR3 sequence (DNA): TGTGCCAGCAGCGTCACCGCAGCGGGCTATGGCTACACCTTC.

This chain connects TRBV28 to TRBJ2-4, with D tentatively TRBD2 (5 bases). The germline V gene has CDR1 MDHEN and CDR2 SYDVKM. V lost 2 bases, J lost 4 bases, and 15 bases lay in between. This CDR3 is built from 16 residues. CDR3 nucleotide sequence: TGTGCCAGCAGTTTAGAGGGCACTGGAGAAAAAAACATTCAGTACTTC. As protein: CASSLEGTGEKNIQYF. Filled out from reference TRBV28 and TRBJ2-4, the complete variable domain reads DVKVTQSSRYLVKRTGEKVFLECVQDMDHENMFWYRQDPGLGLRLIYFSYDVKMKEKGDIPEGYSVSREKKERFSLILESASTNQTSMYLCASSLEGTGEKNIQYFGAGTRLSVL.

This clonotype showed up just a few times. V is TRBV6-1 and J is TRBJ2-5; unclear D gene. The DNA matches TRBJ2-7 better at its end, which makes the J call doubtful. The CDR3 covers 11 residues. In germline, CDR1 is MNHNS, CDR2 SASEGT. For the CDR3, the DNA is TGTGCCAGCAGTGTCCCCTACGAGCAGTACTTC. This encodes CASSVPYEQYF.

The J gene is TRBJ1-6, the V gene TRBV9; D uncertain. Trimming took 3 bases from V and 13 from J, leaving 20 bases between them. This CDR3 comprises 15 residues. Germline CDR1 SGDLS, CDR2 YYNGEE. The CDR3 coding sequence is TGTGCCAGCAGCGCGGCTAGGCCATTAGGGTTGCCCCTCCACTTT. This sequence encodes CASSAARPLGLPLHF.

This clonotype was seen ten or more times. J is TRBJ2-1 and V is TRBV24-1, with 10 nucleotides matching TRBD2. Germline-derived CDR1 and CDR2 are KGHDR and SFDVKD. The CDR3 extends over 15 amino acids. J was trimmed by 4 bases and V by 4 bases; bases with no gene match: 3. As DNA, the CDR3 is TGTGCCACCAGTGAAAGGACTAGCGGATACAATGAGCAGTTCTTC. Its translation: CATSERTSGYNEQFF.

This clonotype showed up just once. The CDR3 coding sequence is TGTGCCAGCAACCGACTAGCGTCCTACAATGAGCAGTTCTTC. Translating gives CASNRLASYNEQFF. The genes are TRBV2 and TRBJ2-5, with TRBD2 identical over 8 bases. The J call may be faulty, since TRBJ2-1 better matches the DNA end. There are 14 residues in the CDR3. Germline V gene lookup returns CDR1 SNHLY and CDR2 FYNNEI.

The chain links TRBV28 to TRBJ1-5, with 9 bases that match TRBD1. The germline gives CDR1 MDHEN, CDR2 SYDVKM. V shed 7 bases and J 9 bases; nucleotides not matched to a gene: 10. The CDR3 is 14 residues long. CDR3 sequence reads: CASTSGQGLWPQHF. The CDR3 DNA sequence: TGTGCCAGCACTTCAGGACAGGGGCTATGGCCCCAGCATTTT.

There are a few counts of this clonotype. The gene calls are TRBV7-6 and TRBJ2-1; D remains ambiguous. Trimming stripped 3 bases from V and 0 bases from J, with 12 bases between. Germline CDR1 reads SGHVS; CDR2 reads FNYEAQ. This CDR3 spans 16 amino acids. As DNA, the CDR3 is TGTGCCAGCAGCTTCCCCTACACGAGCTCCTACAATGAGCAGTTCTTC. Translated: CASSFPYTSSYNEQFF.

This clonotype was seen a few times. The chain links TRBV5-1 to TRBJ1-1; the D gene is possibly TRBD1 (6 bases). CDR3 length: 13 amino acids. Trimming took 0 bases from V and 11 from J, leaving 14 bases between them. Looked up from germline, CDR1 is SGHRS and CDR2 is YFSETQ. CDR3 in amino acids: CASSLDGGGDAFF. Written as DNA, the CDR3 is TGCGCCAGCAGCTTGGATGGGGGCGGGGATGCTTTCTTT.

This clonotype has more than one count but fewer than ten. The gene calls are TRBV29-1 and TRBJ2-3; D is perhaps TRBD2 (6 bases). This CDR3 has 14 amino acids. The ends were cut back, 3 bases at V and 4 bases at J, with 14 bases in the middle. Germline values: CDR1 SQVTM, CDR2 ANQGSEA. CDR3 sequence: CSVDLGGAADTQYF. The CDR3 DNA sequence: TGCAGCGTTGATTTAGGAGGGGCGGCAGATACGCAGTATTTT.

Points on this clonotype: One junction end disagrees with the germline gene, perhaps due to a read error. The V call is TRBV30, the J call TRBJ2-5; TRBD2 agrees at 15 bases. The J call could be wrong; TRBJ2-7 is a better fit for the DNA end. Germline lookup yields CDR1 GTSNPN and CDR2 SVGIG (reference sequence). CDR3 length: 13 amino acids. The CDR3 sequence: CTWTSGGAHEQYF. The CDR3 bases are TGTACCTGGACTAGCGGGGGGGCTCACGAGCAGTACTTC.

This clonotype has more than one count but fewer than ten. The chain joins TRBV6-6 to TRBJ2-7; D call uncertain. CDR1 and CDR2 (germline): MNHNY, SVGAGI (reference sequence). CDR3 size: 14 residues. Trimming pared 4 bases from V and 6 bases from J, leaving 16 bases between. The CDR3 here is CASSFRPDSFEQYF. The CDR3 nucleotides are TGTGCCAGCAGTTTTCGGCCAGATAGTTTCGAGCAGTACTTC.

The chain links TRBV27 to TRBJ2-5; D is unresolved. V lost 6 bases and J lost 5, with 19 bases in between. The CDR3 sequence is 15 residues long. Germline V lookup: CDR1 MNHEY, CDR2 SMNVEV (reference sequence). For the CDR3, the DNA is TGTGCCAGCAGCTCCGGACGGCCCCCGGGTGAGACCCAGTACTTC. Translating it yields CASSSGRPPGETQYF.

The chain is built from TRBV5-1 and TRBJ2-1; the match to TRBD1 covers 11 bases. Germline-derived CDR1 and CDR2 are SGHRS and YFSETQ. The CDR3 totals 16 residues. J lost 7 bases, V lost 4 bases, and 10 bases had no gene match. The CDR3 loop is CASSQTGTGGMNEQFF. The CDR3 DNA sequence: TGCGCCAGCAGCCAAACCGGGACAGGGGGAATGAATGAGCAGTTCTTC.

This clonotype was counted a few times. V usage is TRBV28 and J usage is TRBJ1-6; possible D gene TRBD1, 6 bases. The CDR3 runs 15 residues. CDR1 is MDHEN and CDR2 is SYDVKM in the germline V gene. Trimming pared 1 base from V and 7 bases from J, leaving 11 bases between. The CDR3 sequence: CASSLSWGRNSPLHF. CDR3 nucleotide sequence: TGTGCCAGCAGTTTATCCTGGGGGCGGAATTCACCCCTCCACTTT. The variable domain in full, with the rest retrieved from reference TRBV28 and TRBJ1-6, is DVKVTQSSRYLVKRTGEKVFLECVQDMDHENMFWYRQDPGLGLRLIYFSYDVKMKEKGDIPEGYSVSREKKERFSLILESASTNQTSMYLCASSLSWGRNSPLHFGNGTRLTVT.

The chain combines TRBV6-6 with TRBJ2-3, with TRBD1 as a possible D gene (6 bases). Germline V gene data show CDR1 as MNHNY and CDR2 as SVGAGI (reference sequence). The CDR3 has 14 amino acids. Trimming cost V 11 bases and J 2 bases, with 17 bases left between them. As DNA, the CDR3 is TGTGCCTGCTATTCCAGGGGTCCCACAGATACGCAGTATTTT. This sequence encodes CACYSRGPTDTQYF.

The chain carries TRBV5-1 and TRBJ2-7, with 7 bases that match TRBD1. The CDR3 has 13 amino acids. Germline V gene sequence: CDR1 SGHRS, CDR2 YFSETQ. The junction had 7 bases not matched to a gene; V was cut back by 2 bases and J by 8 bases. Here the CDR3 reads CASSFKDRNQQYF. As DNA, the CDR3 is TGCGCCAGCAGCTTTAAGGACAGGAACCAGCAGTACTTC.